The 24 T cell receptor beta chains below come from one sample, sequenced in a study of CD8 T cells in Susac syndrome. Roughly 0.5 to 1 ug RNA was reverse transcribed with random hexamers. In TCRdb, the immunoSEQ multiplex PCR reads were re-called with MiXCR into one record per CDR3 protein. The sample holds about 300,000 distinct CDR3 sequences; approximately 90% are singletons and the top ten take around 0.2%. The sample comprised CD8+ T cells from PBMCs. Receptors were obtained from a human donor with multiple sclerosis.

The gene calls are TRBV15 and TRBJ2-1; TRBD2 aligns across 10 bases. CDR3 length: 13 amino acids. The V and J ends lost 11 bases and 3 bases, in that order; junction bases with no gene match: 4. Germline V gives CDR1 LNHNV, CDR2 YYDKDF (reference sequence). CDR3 DNA: TGTGCCGTTTCTAGCGGGAGCTACAATGAGCAGTTCTTC. This translates into CAVSSGSYNEQFF.

The chain recombines TRBV20-1 with TRBJ1-1, with D perhaps TRBD1 (5 bases). The V and J ends lost 3 bases and 5 bases respectively, with 13 bases between them. The CDR3 runs 13 residues. Germline CDR1 DFQATT, CDR2 SNEGSKA (reference sequence). The CDR3 protein is CSARGVGETEAFF. The CDR3 DNA is TGCAGTGCTAGGGGGGTGGGTGAAACTGAAGCTTTCTTT.

There are a few counts of this clonotype. The chain joins TRBV4-3 to TRBJ2-6; 7 positions match TRBD1. Per the germline V gene, CDR1 is LGHNA and CDR2 is YSLEER. Germline trimming cut 2 bases from V and 0 bases from J; bases unmatched to any gene: 7. This CDR3 has 18 residues. The CDR3 DNA sequence: TGCGCCAGCAGCCAATGGGACAGTAGCAACTCTGGGGCCAACGTCCTGACTTTC. Residues: CASSQWDSSNSGANVLTF.

This rearrangement joins TRBV25-1 to TRBJ2-1, with D perhaps TRBD2 (6 bases). V was pared by 7 bases and J by 6 bases, with 22 bases between. The CDR3 runs 16 residues. Germline values: CDR1 MGHDK, CDR2 SYGVNS. This chain's CDR3 is CASTRGTSLSGNEQFF. The DNA of the CDR3 is TGTGCCAGCACCCGAGGGACTTCCCTGTCAGGCAATGAGCAGTTCTTC.

V gene TRBV15 combines with J gene TRBJ2-3, with D unclear. The CDR3 is 19 residues long. The V end lost 0 bases, the J end lost 1 base, and 20 bases lay between the germline ends. Germline V CDR1 and CDR2: LNHNV, YYDKDF (reference sequence). The CDR3 reads CATSRDYRGRTDRTDTQYF. As DNA, the CDR3 is TGTGCCACCAGCAGAGATTACAGAGGCCGGACGGATCGCACAGATACGCAGTATTTT.

The J gene is TRBJ2-3, the V gene TRBV27; D is ambiguous. Germline V gene sequence: CDR1 MNHEY, CDR2 SMNVEV (reference sequence). The CDR3 consists of 17 residues. Deletions cut 0 bases from V and 1 base from J, with 14 bases between. The CDR3 bases are TGTGCCAGCAGTTTATCGATTCTCATTGGAGGCACAGATACGCAGTATTTT. Amino acid sequence: CASSLSILIGGTDTQYF.

J is TRBJ2-3 and V is TRBV7-3, with D perhaps TRBD2 (5 bases). Trimming removed 5 bases at V and 0 bases at J, with 15 bases between. The CDR3 covers 16 residues. The germline V gene has CDR1 SGHTA and CDR2 FQGTGA. Here the CDR3 DNA reads TGTGCCAGCAGCCTACCCGAGGGCCGAAGCACAGATACGCAGTATTTT. Encoded protein: CASSLPEGRSTDTQYF.

This chain uses TRBV12-3 or TRBV12-4 with TRBJ2-1, with a possible D match to TRBD2 (6 bases). This CDR3 has 12 amino acids. Trimming left V 4 bases short and J 10 bases short, with 11 bases between. The CDR3 region has the DNA TGTGCCAGCAGTTCGACTAGATTCGAGCAGTTCTTC. As protein: CASSSTRFEQFF.

V is TRBV4-3 and J is TRBJ1-1; no clear D gene. Germline V gives CDR1 LGHNA, CDR2 YSLEER. V dropped 4 bases and J dropped 2 bases, with 14 bases sitting between them. This CDR3 has 15 residues. In DNA, the CDR3 is TGCGCCAGCAGCCCGGTCCTAGGGTTTAACACTGAAGCTTTCTTT. It yields the protein CASSPVLGFNTEAFF.

In DNA form, the CDR3 reads TGTGCCAGCAACGTTCGGGAGAGTTACGAGCAGTACTTC. Translated: CASNVRESYEQYF. The J gene is TRBJ2-7, the V gene TRBV2, with a possible D match to TRBD2 (6 bases). V shed 7 bases and J shed 4 bases, with 14 bases lying between them. Germline V gene sequence: CDR1 SNHLY, CDR2 FYNNEI. The CDR3 spans 13 residues.

The genes are TRBV5-4 and TRBJ2-1; 11 bases line up with TRBD2. Trimming took 0 bases from V and 10 from J; bases not matched to a gene: 12. This CDR3 region has 17 residues. CDR1 SGHNT and CDR2 YYREEE come from the germline V gene (reference sequence). DNA of the CDR3: TGTGCCAGCAGCTTGGTACGAAATAGCGGGAGGGTGGGGGAGCAGTTCTTC. As protein: CASSLVRNSGRVGEQFF. Looking up the rest from reference TRBV5-4 and TRBJ2-1 gives the full variable domain: ETGVTQSPTHLIKTRGQQVTLRCSSQSGHNTVSWYQQALGQGPQFIFQYYREEENGRGNFPPRFSGLQFPNYSSELNVNALELDDSALYLCASSLVRNSGRVGEQFFGPGTRLTVL.

The CDR3 here is CASSYSIGDLPYEQYF. The DNA for the CDR3 is TGTGCCAGCAGTTACTCGATTGGGGATTTACCGTACGAGCAGTACTTC. V usage is TRBV6-5 and J usage is TRBJ2-7, with D uncertain. V lost 0 bases to trimming and J lost 4 bases, with 16 bases between them. Germline CDR1 and CDR2: MNHEY and SVGAGI. This CDR3 comprises 16 residues.

This clonotype was counted once. The chain joins TRBV25-1 to TRBJ2-3; possibly TRBD2 for D (5 bases). Trimming pared 1 base from V and 5 bases from J, leaving 16 bases between. The germline V gene has CDR1 MGHDK and CDR2 SYGVNS. This CDR3 comprises 16 residues. CDR3 DNA sequence: TGTGCCAGCAGTGAATCTAGCCAGACGGCCCAAGATACGCAGTATTTT. Its translation is CASSESSQTAQDTQYF.

This chain joins TRBV5-4 and TRBJ2-2; the D gene is possibly TRBD1 (5 bases). V shed 2 bases and J shed 5 bases, with 7 bases lying between them. This CDR3 has 13 residues. Germline loops: CDR1 SGHNT, CDR2 YYREEE (reference sequence). DNA of the CDR3: TGTGCCAGCAGCTTCCAGGGAACCGGGGAGCTGTTTTTT. Its protein is CASSFQGTGELFF.

The rearrangement links TRBV30 to TRBJ2-2; no reliable D call. Germline values: CDR1 GTSNPN, CDR2 SVGIG (reference sequence). Trimming shortened V by 4 bases and J by 2 bases, and 8 bases separated the two germline ends. CDR3 length: 13 residues. The CDR3 loop reads CAWIPVNTGELFF. DNA of the CDR3: TGTGCCTGGATACCGGTTAACACCGGGGAGCTGTTTTTT.

This clonotype turned up a few times. This rearrangement joins TRBV18 to TRBJ2-1, with a tentative D call TRBD2 (5 bases). Trimming removed 0 bases from V and 8 bases from J, with 14 bases in between. This CDR3 is built from 15 residues. Germline-derived CDR1 and CDR2 are KGHSH and LQKENI. CDR3 protein: CASSPPGRGGDEQFF. Here the CDR3 DNA reads TGTGCCAGCTCACCACCGGGTCGGGGTGGGGATGAGCAGTTCTTC.

This clonotype occurred a few times. This chain links TRBV4-3 with TRBJ2-7, with D possibly TRBD1 on 6 matching bases. The V gene's germline CDR1 is LGHNA and CDR2 YSLEER. The CDR3 is 15 residues long. Trimming left V 0 bases short and J 4 bases short, with 13 bases between. In DNA, the CDR3 is TGCGCCAGCAGCCAAGAGCTGAGGGGGATATACGAGCAGTACTTC. This sequence encodes CASSQELRGIYEQYF.

J is TRBJ2-1 and V is TRBV4-1; D might be TRBD2 (6 bases). The V and J ends lost 5 bases and 10 bases respectively, with 9 bases between them. Germline CDR1 is MGHRA and CDR2 is YSYEKL. The CDR3 length is 11 residues. CDR3 DNA sequence: TGCGCCAGCAGCACTAGCAGCGAGCAGTTCTTC. The encoded protein is CASSTSSEQFF.

The V gene is TRBV29-1, the J gene TRBJ2-5, with TRBD2 matching over 7 bases. The germline gives CDR1 SQVTM, CDR2 ANQGSEA. The trim removed 6 bases at V and 10 bases at J, leaving 11 bases unmatched. This CDR3 is built from 12 residues. The CDR3 spells CSVLGGAAVQYF. The CDR3 coding sequence is TGCAGCGTCCTGGGAGGGGCCGCTGTCCAGTACTTC.

The chain employs TRBV9 and TRBJ1-3; D gene ambiguous. This CDR3 has 15 residues. The V end lost 0 bases, the J end lost 2 bases, and 9 bases lay between the germline ends. Per germline, CDR1 SGDLS and CDR2 YYNGEE. The CDR3 DNA follows: TGTGCCAGCAGCGTAGAGAGGTTACCTGGAAACACCATATATTTT. Translation gives CASSVERLPGNTIYF.

V usage is TRBV18 and J usage is TRBJ1-1; D is unclear. With 6 bases removed from V and 1 base from J, the gap between germline ends came to 12 bases. The germline V gene encodes CDR1 KGHSH and CDR2 LQKENI. This CDR3 is built from 14 residues. CDR3 sequence: CASSPGDANTEAFF. The CDR3, as DNA: TGTGCCAGCTCCCCGGGCGACGCGAACACTGAAGCTTTCTTT.

The rearrangement links TRBV6-1 to TRBJ2-7; TRBD2 matches at 10 bases. Trimming removed 6 bases from V and 4 bases from J; junction bases left unmatched: 21. There are 19 residues in the CDR3. Germline assignment: CDR1 MNHNS and CDR2 SASEGT. As DNA, the CDR3 is TGTGCCAGCAGCCGCGGACTAGCGGCAAACTTCCCCTCTTCTTACGAGCAGTACTTC. It translates to CASSRGLAANFPSSYEQYF.

The chain employs TRBV20-1 and TRBJ2-1; perhaps D is TRBD1 or TRBD2 (5 bases each). The CDR3 runs 13 residues. The germline CDR1 and CDR2 sequences are DFQATT and SNEGSKA (reference sequence). The V end lost 3 bases, the J end lost 8 bases, and 14 bases lay between the germline ends. The DNA for the CDR3 is TGCAGTGCTAGGGGACGAAGAGAGTATGAGCAGTTCTTC. Encoded protein: CSARGRREYEQFF.

CDR3 residues: CASSASKQGVWEKLFF. CDR3 bases: TGTGCCAGCAGTGCATCAAAACAGGGGGTTTGGGAAAAACTGTTTTTT. V and J are TRBV27 and TRBJ1-4; TRBD1 aligns across 8 bases. The V gene's germline CDR1 is MNHEY and CDR2 SMNVEV (reference sequence). The J segment lost 8 bases and the V segment lost 5 bases, leaving 13 bases of the junction unmatched. There are 16 residues in the CDR3.